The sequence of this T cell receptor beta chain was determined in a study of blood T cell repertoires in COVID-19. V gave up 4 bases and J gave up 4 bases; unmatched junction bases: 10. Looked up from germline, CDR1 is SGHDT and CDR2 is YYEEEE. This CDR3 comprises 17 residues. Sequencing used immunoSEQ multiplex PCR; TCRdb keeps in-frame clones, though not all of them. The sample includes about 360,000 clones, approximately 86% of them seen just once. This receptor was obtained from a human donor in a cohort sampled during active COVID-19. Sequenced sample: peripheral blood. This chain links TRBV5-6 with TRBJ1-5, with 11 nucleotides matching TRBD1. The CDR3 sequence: CASSRQYGTGGNQPQHF. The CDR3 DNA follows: TGTGCCAGCAGCCGGCAATACGGGACAGGGGGTAATCAGCCCCAGCATTTT.